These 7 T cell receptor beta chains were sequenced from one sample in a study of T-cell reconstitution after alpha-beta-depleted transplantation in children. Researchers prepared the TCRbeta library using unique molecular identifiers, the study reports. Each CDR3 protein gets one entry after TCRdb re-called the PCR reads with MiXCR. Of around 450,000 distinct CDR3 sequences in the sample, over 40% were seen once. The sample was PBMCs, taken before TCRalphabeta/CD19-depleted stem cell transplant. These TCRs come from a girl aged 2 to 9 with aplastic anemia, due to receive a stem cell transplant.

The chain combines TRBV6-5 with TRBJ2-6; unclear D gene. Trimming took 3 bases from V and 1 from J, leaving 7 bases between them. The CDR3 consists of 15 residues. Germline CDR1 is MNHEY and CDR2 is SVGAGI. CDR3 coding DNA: TGTGCCAGCAGTTATCTTGAGTCTGGGGCCAACGTCCTGACTTTC. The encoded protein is CASSYLESGANVLTF.

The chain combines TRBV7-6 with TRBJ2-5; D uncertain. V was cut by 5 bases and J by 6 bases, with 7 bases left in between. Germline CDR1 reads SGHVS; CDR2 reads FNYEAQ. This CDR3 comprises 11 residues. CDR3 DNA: TGTGCCAGCAGCCTAGGGAAGACCCAGTACTTC. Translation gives CASSLGKTQYF.

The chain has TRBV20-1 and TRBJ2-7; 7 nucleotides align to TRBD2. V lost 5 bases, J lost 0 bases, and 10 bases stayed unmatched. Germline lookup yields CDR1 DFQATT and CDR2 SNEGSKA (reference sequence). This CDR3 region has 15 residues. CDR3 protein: CSAGRLAVSSYEQYF. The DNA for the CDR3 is TGCAGTGCTGGGAGACTAGCTGTGAGCTCCTACGAGCAGTACTTC.

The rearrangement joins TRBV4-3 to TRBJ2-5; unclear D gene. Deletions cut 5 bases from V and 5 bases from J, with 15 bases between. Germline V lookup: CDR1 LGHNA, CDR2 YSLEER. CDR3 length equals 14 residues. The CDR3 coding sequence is TGCGCCAGCAGCGGCTCGGTAGATGGGGAGACCCAGTACTTC. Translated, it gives CASSGSVDGETQYF.

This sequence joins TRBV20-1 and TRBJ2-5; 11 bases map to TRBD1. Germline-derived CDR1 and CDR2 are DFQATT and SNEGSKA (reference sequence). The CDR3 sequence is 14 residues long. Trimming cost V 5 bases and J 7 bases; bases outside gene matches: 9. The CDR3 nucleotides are TGCAGTGCTTCCCCCCGGGACAGGGGGATGACCCAGTACTTC. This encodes CSASPRDRGMTQYF.

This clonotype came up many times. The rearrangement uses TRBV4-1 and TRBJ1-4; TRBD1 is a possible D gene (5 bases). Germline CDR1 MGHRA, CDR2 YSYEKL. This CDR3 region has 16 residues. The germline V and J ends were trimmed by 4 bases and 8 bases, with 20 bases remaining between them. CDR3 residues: CASSPWGSIPGEKLFF. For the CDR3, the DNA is TGCGCCAGCAGCCCCTGGGGGAGCATTCCAGGGGAAAAACTGTTTTTT.

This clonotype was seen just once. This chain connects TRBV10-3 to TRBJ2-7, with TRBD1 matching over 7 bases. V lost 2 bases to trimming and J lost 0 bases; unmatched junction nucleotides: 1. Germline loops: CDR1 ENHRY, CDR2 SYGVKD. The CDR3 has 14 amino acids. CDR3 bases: TGTGCCATCAGTGAGAGGGACAGCTCCTACGAGCAGTACTTC. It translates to CAISERDSSYEQYF.